Following are 7 T cell receptor beta chains from one sample sequenced in a study of T cells in Graves' hyperthyroidism and ophthalmopathy. Amplification of TCR beta CDR3 regions was performed using RNA transcripts as template. First-round RT-PCR of the TCR CDR3 relied on the HTBI primer set. A single record per CDR3 protein comes from TCRdb applying MiXCR to the multiplex PCR reads. The sample records 490,000 or so distinct CDR3 sequences, 22% being singletons. Sample: blood. These receptors all stem from an older woman with Graves' ophthalmopathy.

This chain joins TRBV12-3 or TRBV12-4 and TRBJ2-5, with no clear D. The CDR3 is 12 residues long. Trimming stripped 4 bases from V and 5 bases from J, with 8 bases between. This CDR3 reads CASSYGKETQYF. The CDR3 DNA is TGTGCCAGCAGTTATGGGAAGGAGACCCAGTACTTC.

This clonotype was counted only a few times. The CDR3 DNA is TGTGCCAGCAGCCCCAGAGTACCTGGGGCCAACGTCCTGACTTTC. Translation gives CASSPRVPGANVLTF. The V gene is TRBV7-9, the J gene TRBJ2-6; the D is unclear. The CDR3 runs 15 residues. Trimming removed 5 bases at V and 2 bases at J, with 10 bases between. The germline gives CDR1 SEHNR, CDR2 FQNEAQ (reference sequence).

A few counts support this clonotype. This sequence joins TRBV7-6 and TRBJ1-5, with a possible D match to TRBD1 (5 bases). This CDR3 is built from 16 residues. The V gene's germline CDR1 is SGHVS and CDR2 FNYEAQ. V lost 5 bases to trimming and J lost 3 bases, with 17 bases between them. The CDR3: CASSPEAGGDNQPQHF. CDR3 coding DNA: TGTGCCAGCAGCCCAGAGGCCGGGGGGGACAATCAGCCCCAGCATTTT.

This clonotype showed up many times. The rearrangement uses TRBV10-3 and TRBJ2-1; maybe TRBD1 (6 bases). CDR3 length: 11 residues. Trimming took off 6 bases at V and 6 bases at J, with 6 bases between the two ends. The germline CDR1 and CDR2 sequences are ENHRY and SYGVKD. DNA of the CDR3: TGTGCCATCAGGGACAGCAATGAGCAGTTCTTC. Its protein is CAIRDSNEQFF.

This clonotype was recorded at least ten times. V gene TRBV24-1 combines with J gene TRBJ1-1; the match to TRBD1 covers 7 bases. The CDR3 runs to 16 residues. Trimming cost V 6 bases and J 1 base; bases outside gene matches: 10. CDR1 is KGHDR, CDR2 SFDVKD, per germline. DNA for the CDR3: TGTGCCACCAGTCCGGCTACACAGGGGCGGAACACTGAAGCTTTCTTT. The encoded protein is CATSPATQGRNTEAFF.

As to this clonotype: At one end, the junction sequence differs from germline, possibly due to a read error. The chain joins TRBV5-1 to TRBJ1-1; 7 bases are a match to TRBD1. The germline gives CDR1 SGHRS, CDR2 YFSETQ. The CDR3 runs to 15 residues. The CDR3 here is CASSPTTGMGAETFF. The CDR3 coding sequence is TGCGCCAGCAGCCCGACGACAGGGATGGGGGCTGAAACTTTCTTT.

The V call is TRBV20-1, the J call TRBJ1-6; D not resolved. This CDR3 comprises 16 residues. Trimming stripped 2 bases from V and 0 bases from J, with 11 bases between. Germline CDR1 reads DFQATT; CDR2 reads SNEGSKA (reference sequence). CDR3 nucleotides: TGCAGTGCTAGACTTTTCGCGAGCTCCTATAATTCACCCCTCCACTTT. This gives the protein CSARLFASSYNSPLHF.